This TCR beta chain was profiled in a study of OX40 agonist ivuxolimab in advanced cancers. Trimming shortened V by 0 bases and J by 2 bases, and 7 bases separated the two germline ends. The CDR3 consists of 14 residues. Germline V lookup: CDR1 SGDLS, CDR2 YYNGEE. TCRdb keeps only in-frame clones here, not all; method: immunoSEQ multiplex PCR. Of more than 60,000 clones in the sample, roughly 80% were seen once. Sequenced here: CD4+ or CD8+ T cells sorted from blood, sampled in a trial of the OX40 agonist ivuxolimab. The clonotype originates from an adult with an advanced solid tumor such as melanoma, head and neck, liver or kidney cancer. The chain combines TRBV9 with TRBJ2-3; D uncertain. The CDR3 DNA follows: TGTGCCAGCAGCGTAGGTCCCTACACAGATACGCAGTATTTT. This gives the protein CASSVGPYTDTQYF.